This T cell receptor beta chain was retrieved from a study of OX40 agonist ivuxolimab in advanced cancers. Looking at the study overall: Recorded diagnoses for dose-escalation patients were hepatocellular carcinoma, melanoma, renal cell or head and neck cancer. Findings and caveats of the study: Certain nonresponding patients likewise had low normalized T-cell clonal expansion. At 0.1 to 3.0 mg/kg, clonal expansion of CD4+ and CD8+ blood T cells had occurred by week 6.

Trimming took 0 bases from V and 3 from J, leaving 5 bases between them. Germline values: CDR1 SEHNR, CDR2 FQNEAQ (reference sequence). This CDR3 contains 13 residues. This clone occurred once. As yet, its antigen is unknown. Sequenced by immunoSEQ multiplex PCR; TCRdb stores in-frame clones only, minus some. The sample records around 64,000 clones, about 83% being singletons. Any history of autoimmune disease or systemic immunosuppression disqualified patients. This sequence originates from an adult with an advanced solid tumor such as melanoma, head and neck, liver or kidney cancer. This chain links TRBV7-9 with TRBJ1-1; D gene unclear. Source: CD4+ or CD8+ T cells sorted from blood, taken in a trial of the OX40 agonist ivuxolimab. The CDR3 DNA reads as TGTGCCAGCAGCTTAGCACAAGACACTGAAGCTTTCTTT. Its protein product is CASSLAQDTEAFF.